This TCR beta chain was captured in a study of shared clonotypes between healthy human individuals (dated by TCRdb to the early 2020s). In the study overall: The cohort comprised a couple of women and a few men aged 18 to 49 years. Leukapheresis yielded between about 0.85 and 9.5 billion PBMCs per donor. For each donor, CD4 naive and CD4 memory were each given three plates, CD8 naive was given two plates, and CD8 memory was given one plate. Different laboratories and diverse techniques were used to prepare libraries and sequence TCR repertoires, to increase sequencing depth and limit assay-specific biases. To estimate repertoire size and how much clonotypes are shared between individuals, the study performed deep sequencing of blood TCR repertoires from roughly five healthy adults.

Concerning this clone itself: Its binding antigen is unknown. No clone much larger than this one lies a single base away; base qualities are absent.

Using the deep immunoSEQ assay, TCR CDR3 regions were amplified from genomic DNA by multiplex PCR. Genomic DNA extracted from each cell subset was distributed evenly over all wells of several immunoSEQ 96-well plates, and each plate served as one replicate. For sorted subsets, about 200 ng genomic DNA, equal to 30,000 or so T cell genomes, was loaded into each replicate PCR. Purified libraries were quantified with a Qubit 3.0 fluorometer, sized on a Bioanalyzer 2100, and re-quantified with the KAPA Library Quantification kit. Every immunoSEQ 96-well plate was sequenced on a separate single-read 150-cycle Illumina NextSeq 550 flow cell. Per the authors' processing: Because the immunoSEQ output held only junctional sequences and lacked quality scores, the filtering could not match the filtering applied to full-length reads. To assign V/J genes and CDR3, sequences were annotated using PyIR, a Python wrapper for IgBLAST v1.9, with IMGT germline references. Reads were filtered out if the reads had weak V/J assignments (E-value above 1e-6), no CDR3, stop codons, out-of-frame junctions, or ambiguous translated residues. A V3J clonotype was defined by an identical inferred V gene, J gene, and CDR3 amino acid sequence. The percentage overlap between two repertoires was calculated by dividing the number of shared unique clonotypes by the size of the smaller repertoire. Three approaches were used to assess repertoire richness: RTK rarefaction, the Chao1 estimator, and Recon v2.1 estimates of unobserved clonotypes. Generation probabilities were computed with OLGA for all TCRbeta clonotypes obtained by the gDNA method from several donors. TCRdb took this table from immuneACCESS and kept in-frame rearrangements with V and J called. Such tables lack part of the clones; where checked against another copy, unresolved V genes explain under half of the gap, and the rest is unexplained. From that table come the V and J calls and clone size; the DNA was used to work out D and trimming. Across this sample there are about 2.1 million clones, with just under 95% seen only once. About 1.6% of the sample is in the top ten clones.

General study outcomes and caveats: Compared with non-shared clonotypes, the clonotypes found in all four sorted-subset donors had higher generation probabilities. Sharing across several donors was observed for approximately 4.6% of naive CD4, under 4% of naive CD8, over 2% of memory CD4, and about 0.4% of memory CD8 clonotypes. The genetic and exposure-history diversity represented was limited by the small number of donors. Sampling was restricted to blood, and TCR repertoires in tissue are likely to differ from TCR repertoires in blood. Incomplete sequencing was indicated by rarefaction of sorted-subset datasets, despite the large sequencing depth. Estimated clonotype richness was generally larger for naive than for memory subsets. Pairwise subsampling led to the expectation that sequencing depth would affect the degree of clonotype sharing among donors.

CDR1 and CDR2 are drawn from the germline V gene (reference sequence): MNHEY, SMNVEV. Deletion took 3 bases off V and 4 bases off J, with a span of 12 bases between the germline ends. The CDR3 sequence holds 14 residues, the cysteine and phenylalanine included. The CDR3 DNA has 42 bases and is translated from base 1. CD8 naive samples consisted of CD45RO-negative cells that were positively selected for CCR7, yielding a CD45RA+CCR7+ population without TemRA cells. The donors were healthy, HIV-negative adults who had no recently reported acute infections or vaccinations. All donors were Caucasian adults living in Nashville, Tennessee, USA. After blood collection by leukapheresis, PBMCs were isolated using Ficoll-Histopaque density gradient centrifugation and then cryopreserved in the vapor phase of liquid nitrogen. Purity and quantity of every magnetically sorted T cell population were checked by analytical flow cytometry. From each sorted fraction, genomic DNA was isolated and quantified by UV absorbance on a Nanodrop 2000c.

Sequenced input: naive CD8+ T cells from PBMCs. The cell subset or site label for this specimen denotes: CD45RA+CCR7+. The sequence is built from TRBV27 and TRBJ1-1; a weak D assignment points to TRBD1 (5 bases agree). The sequence came from a man aged 18 to 29 in good health. Some clones in this sample may be carry-over from other donors' samples. The nucleotide sequence reads TGTGCCAGCAGTTTTGGGGCCGGGGGCACTGAAGCTTTCTTT. This is translated as CASSFGAGGTEAFF.